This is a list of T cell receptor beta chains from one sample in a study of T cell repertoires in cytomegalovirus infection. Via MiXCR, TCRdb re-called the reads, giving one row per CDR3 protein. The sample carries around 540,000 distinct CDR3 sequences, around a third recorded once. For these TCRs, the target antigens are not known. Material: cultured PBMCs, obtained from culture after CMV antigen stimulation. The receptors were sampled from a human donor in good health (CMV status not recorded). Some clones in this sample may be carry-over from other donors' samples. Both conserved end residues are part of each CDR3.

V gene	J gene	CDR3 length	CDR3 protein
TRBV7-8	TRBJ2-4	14	CASSLRGSTDIQYF
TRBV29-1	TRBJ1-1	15	CSVEKHRGPNTEAFF
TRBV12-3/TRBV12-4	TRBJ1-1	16	CASRSADRGGDTEAFF
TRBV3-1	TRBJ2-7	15	CASSQGGSGLREQYF
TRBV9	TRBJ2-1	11	CASSTGGEQFF
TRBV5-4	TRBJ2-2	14	CASSLPAGAGELFF
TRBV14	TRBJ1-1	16	CASSQGTPNLYAEAFF
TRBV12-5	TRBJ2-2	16	CASGGLAGEETGELFF
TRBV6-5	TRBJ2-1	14	CASSTGLVYNEQFF
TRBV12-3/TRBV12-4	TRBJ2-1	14	CASSRGLAEVGGFF
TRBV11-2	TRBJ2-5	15	CASSFNPTRGETQYF
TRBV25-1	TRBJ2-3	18	CASSEFEGTGGPPDTQYF
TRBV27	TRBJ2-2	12	CACQQGSGELFF
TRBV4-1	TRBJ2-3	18	CASSQGLASGIPTDTQYF
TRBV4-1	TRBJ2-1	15	CASSQTGTRLYEQFF
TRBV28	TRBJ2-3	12	CASSMSPASQYF
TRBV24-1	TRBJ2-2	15	CATSERQAPAGELFF
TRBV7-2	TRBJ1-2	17	CASSRAPRRGANYGYTF
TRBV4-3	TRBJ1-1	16	CASTLHWRNLGTEAFF
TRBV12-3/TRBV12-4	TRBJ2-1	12	CASSPPDNEQFF
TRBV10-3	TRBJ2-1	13	CAISRDQYNEQFF
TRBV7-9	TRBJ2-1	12	CASSSGSVAQFF
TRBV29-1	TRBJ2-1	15	CSVVFSGGFYNEQFF
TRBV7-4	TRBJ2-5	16	CASSPGQRTVQETQYF
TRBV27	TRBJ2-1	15	CASRHRDGVYNEQFF
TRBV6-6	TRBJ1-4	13	CASQEGSREKLFF
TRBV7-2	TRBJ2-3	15	CASSLQGTGEDTQYF
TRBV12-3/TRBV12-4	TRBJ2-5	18	CASSSPRRRIQTRETQYF
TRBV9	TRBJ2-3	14	CASSSGSFTDTQYF